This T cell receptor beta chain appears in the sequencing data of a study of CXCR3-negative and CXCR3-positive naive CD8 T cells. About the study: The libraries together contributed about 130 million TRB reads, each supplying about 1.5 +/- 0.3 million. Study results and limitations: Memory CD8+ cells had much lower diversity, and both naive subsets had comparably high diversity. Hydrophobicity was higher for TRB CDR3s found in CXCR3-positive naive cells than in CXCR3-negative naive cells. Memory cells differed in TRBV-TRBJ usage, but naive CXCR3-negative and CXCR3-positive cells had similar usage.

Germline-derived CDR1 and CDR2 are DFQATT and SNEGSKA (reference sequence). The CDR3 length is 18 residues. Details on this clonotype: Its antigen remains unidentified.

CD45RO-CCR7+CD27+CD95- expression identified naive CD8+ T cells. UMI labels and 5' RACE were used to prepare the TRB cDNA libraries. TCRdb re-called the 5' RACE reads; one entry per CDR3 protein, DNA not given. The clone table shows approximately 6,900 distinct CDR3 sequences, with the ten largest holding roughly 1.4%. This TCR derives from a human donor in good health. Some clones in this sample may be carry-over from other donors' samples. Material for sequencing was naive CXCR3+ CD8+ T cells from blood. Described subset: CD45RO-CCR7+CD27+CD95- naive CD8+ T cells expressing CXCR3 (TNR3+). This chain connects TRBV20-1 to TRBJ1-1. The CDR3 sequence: CSASSTHRGLRPNTEAFF.